What follows are 17 T cell receptor beta chains derived from one specimen sequenced in a study of OX40 agonist ivuxolimab in advanced cancers. The method was immunoSEQ multiplex PCR; TCRdb's version includes in-frame clones alone and lacks a portion of them. The sample lists some 73,000 clones; around 83% were seen once. Sequencing was performed on CD4+ or CD8+ T cells sorted from blood, taken in a trial of the OX40 agonist ivuxolimab. These receptor sequences come from an adult with an advanced solid tumor such as melanoma, head and neck, liver or kidney cancer.

The gene calls are TRBV6-6 and TRBJ1-2, with D maybe TRBD1 (5 bases). Trimming removed 4 bases at V and 6 bases at J, with 9 bases between. Looked up from germline, CDR1 is MNHNY and CDR2 is SVGAGI (reference sequence). CDR3 length equals 12 residues. The CDR3 nucleotides are TGTGCCAGCAGTTCAGGGAACCATGGCTACACCTTC. Translated, it gives CASSSGNHGYTF.

The gene calls are TRBV7-6 and TRBJ2-2, with D possibly TRBD1 on 5 matching bases. V lost 5 bases to trimming and J lost 6 bases, with 16 bases between them. Germline CDR1 and CDR2: SGHVS and FNYEAQ. This CDR3 is built from 15 residues. Here the CDR3 DNA reads TGTGCCAGCAGCACGACAGCCTCGTACCCCGGGGAGCTGTTTTTT. Translated, it gives CASSTTASYPGELFF.

The rearrangement links TRBV7-9 to TRBJ2-5, with D possibly matching TRBD1 (6 bases). V dropped 5 bases and J dropped 3 bases, with 16 bases sitting between them. The CDR3 contains 15 residues. CDR1 and CDR2 (germline): SEHNR, FQNEAQ (reference sequence). The CDR3: CASSPTLGGKETQYF. For the CDR3, the DNA is TGTGCCAGCAGCCCTACCTTAGGGGGTAAAGAGACCCAGTACTTC.

This clone was seen once. The chain has TRBV6-1 and TRBJ2-7, with D unclear. The CDR3 loop spans 17 amino acids. V shed 0 bases and J shed 0 bases, with 15 bases lying between them. Germline lookup yields CDR1 MNHNS and CDR2 SASEGT. DNA of the CDR3: TGTGCCAGCAGTGAAGCGCTAGTAAAACACCCCTCCTACGAGCAGTACTTC. Protein product: CASSEALVKHPSYEQYF.

J is TRBJ2-3 and V is TRBV5-4, with a possible D match to TRBD1 (5 bases). CDR1 is SGHNT, CDR2 YYREEE, per germline (reference sequence). Trimming removed 3 bases at V and 1 base at J, with 9 bases between. CDR3 length: 14 residues. The CDR3 reads CASSSPTGTDTQYF. CDR3 DNA: TGTGCCAGCAGCTCTCCGACAGGCACAGATACGCAGTATTTT.

This clone was found once. The chain combines TRBV10-3 with TRBJ2-6; 7 bases are a match to TRBD1. The trim removed 7 bases at V and 4 bases at J, leaving 4 bases unmatched. The CDR3 is 14 residues long. CDR1 is ENHRY, CDR2 SYGVKD, per germline. CDR3 amino acids: CAITGQLGANVLTF. The CDR3, as DNA: TGTGCCATCACGGGACAGCTCGGGGCCAACGTCCTGACTTTC.

The rearrangement joins TRBV6-5 to TRBJ1-1; the D is unclear. Trimming removed 0 bases at V and 1 base at J, with 9 bases between. The CDR3 loop spans 15 amino acids. CDR1 and CDR2 (germline): MNHEY, SVGAGI. The CDR3 DNA reads as TGTGCCAGCAGTTACTCTAGGGTCTCGAACACTGAAGCTTTCTTT. It translates to CASSYSRVSNTEAFF.

As for this clone: The same CDR3 arises from other DNA sequences in this sample as well. The J gene is TRBJ1-4, the V gene TRBV2; TRBD1 matches at 8 bases. This CDR3 has 15 amino acids. Germline V gene sequence: CDR1 SNHLY, CDR2 FYNNEI. With 5 bases clipped from V and 5 bases from J, the junction kept 7 bases outside the gene matches. CDR3 sequence (DNA): TGTGCCAGCAGTCCCAACAGGGGGGTCAATGAAAAACTGTTTTTT. This translates into CASSPNRGVNEKLFF.

The chain uses TRBV5-1 and TRBJ2-2, with TRBD2 matching over 9 bases. Germline V lookup: CDR1 SGHRS, CDR2 YFSETQ. Unmatched junction bases numbered 5, after V lost 4 bases and J lost 4 bases. CDR3 size: 15 residues. The CDR3 coding sequence is TGCGCCAGCAGCCTCAGCGGGGGGCGCACCGGGGAGCTGTTTTTT. It yields the protein CASSLSGGRTGELFF.

The rearrangement links TRBV11-2 to TRBJ2-7; the D gene is possibly TRBD2 (6 bases). Germline V gene lookup returns CDR1 SGHAT and CDR2 FQNNGV. Trimming took off 5 bases at V and 0 bases at J, with 20 bases between the two ends. This CDR3 is built from 17 residues. CDR3 sequence reads: CASSPSRRTTPSYEQYF. As DNA, the CDR3 is TGTGCCAGCAGCCCAAGCAGGCGGACTACCCCCTCCTACGAGCAGTACTTC.

This clone was picked up one time. This rearrangement joins TRBV30 to TRBJ2-5; D call uncertain. V lost 2 bases to trimming and J lost 5 bases, with 15 bases between them. This CDR3 comprises 14 residues. Germline loops: CDR1 GTSNPN, CDR2 SVGIG (reference sequence). CDR3 amino acids: CAWSRADGAETQYF. As DNA, the CDR3 is TGTGCCTGGAGTAGGGCCGACGGAGCCGAGACCCAGTACTTC.

This rearrangement joins TRBV5-4 to TRBJ1-3; D gene unclear. Per the germline V gene, CDR1 is SGHNT and CDR2 is YYREEE (reference sequence). The V and J ends lost 0 bases and 0 bases respectively, with 13 bases between them. This CDR3 contains 17 residues. The DNA of the CDR3 is TGTGCCAGCAGCTTGGGGCCGAACCCGTACTCTGGAAACACCATATATTTT. Protein product: CASSLGPNPYSGNTIYF.

V usage is TRBV29-1 and J usage is TRBJ2-1; D may be TRBD2 (5 bases). V was shortened by 3 bases and J by 0 bases, with 18 bases between the two germline ends. In germline, CDR1 is SQVTM, CDR2 ANQGSEA. The CDR3 sequence is 17 residues long. This CDR3 reads CSVDPGRLLTSYNEQFF. DNA for the CDR3: TGCAGCGTTGATCCGGGCCGACTACTCACCTCCTACAATGAGCAGTTCTTC.

This clone was seen a handful of times. The V call is TRBV4-3, the J call TRBJ1-2, with D hard to call. Per germline, CDR1 LGHNA and CDR2 YSLEER. This CDR3 has 16 residues. The V and J ends lost 0 bases and 4 bases respectively, with 15 bases between them. CDR3 nucleotide sequence: TGCGCCAGCAGCCAAGACCCAGCCTCCATCCTCTATGGCTACACCTTC. Encoded protein: CASSQDPASILYGYTF.

This sequence joins TRBV6-1 and TRBJ1-2, with TRBD1 matching over 10 bases. CDR1 and CDR2 from the germline V gene are MNHNS and SASEGT. The CDR3 spans 14 residues. The V segment lost 6 bases and the J segment 2 bases; nucleotides outside the gene matches: 3. CDR3 loop: CASRAGQGNYGYTF. CDR3 nucleotide sequence: TGTGCCAGCAGGGCGGGACAGGGGAACTATGGCTACACCTTC.

V gene TRBV2 combines with J gene TRBJ2-1; TRBD2 matches 8 bases. V lost 4 bases to trimming and J lost 6 bases; unmatched junction nucleotides: 11. Germline V lookup: CDR1 SNHLY, CDR2 FYNNEI. This CDR3 spans 16 amino acids. CDR3 nucleotides: TGTGCCAGCAGTGTACCGGGCCTAGCGGGTCTCAATGAGCAGTTCTTC. Translation gives CASSVPGLAGLNEQFF.

CDR3 residues: CASSLGGDTQYF. The CDR3 region has the DNA TGCGCCAGCAGCTTGGGCGGGGATACGCAGTATTTT. The chain couples TRBV5-1 to TRBJ2-3; a weak D match, TRBD2 (5 bases). CDR1 SGHRS and CDR2 YFSETQ come from the germline V gene. This CDR3 has 12 amino acids. The V end was cut by 0 bases, the J end by 6 bases, with 5 bases between.